A selection of T cell receptor beta chains follows, all from one sample in a study of T cell changes during pregnancy in multiple sclerosis. Libraries were prepared by immunoSEQ multiplex PCR; TCRdb keeps only in-frame clonotypes and omits some of them. The data contain 70,000 or so clones, around 92% of them singletons. Sequencing used peripheral blood, obtained in the third trimester of pregnancy. The receptor set was obtained from a female donor in good health, enrolled as a control in a pregnancy study. Each CDR3 is given with its conserved first and last residue. Each record gives: J gene, D gene, clone size, V gene, CDR3 length, CDR3 DNA, CDR3 protein. A D gene is named only where the DNA matches it firmly. Only some rows state a clone size, as once, few, many or a class for expanded clones.

TRBJ1-1,-,-,TRBV25-1,14,TGTGCCAGCAGTGAATCGGTATCGAACACTGAAGCTTTCTTT,CASSESVSNTEAFF
TRBJ2-7,-,-,TRBV9,15,TGTGCCAGCAGCGTATCGGGGAATTCAGGCTACGAGCAGTACTTC,CASSVSGNSGYEQYF
TRBJ2-7,TRBD1,-,TRBV9,18,TGTGCCAGCAGCGTAGGGTGGAGACAGGGGGCAATCTTCTACGAGCAGTACTTC,CASSVGWRQGAIFYEQYF
TRBJ2-7,TRBD1,-,TRBV7-2,16,TGTGCCAGCAGCTTAGCTGTGGGACAGGGTACCTACGAGCAGTACTTC,CASSLAVGQGTYEQYF
TRBJ2-1,TRBD2,-,TRBV4-3,17,TGCGCCAGCAGCTGGCTAGCGGGAGGTTCGTCCTACAATGAGCAGTTCTTC,CASSWLAGGSSYNEQFF
TRBJ1-3,-,-,TRBV5-6,16,TGTGCCAGCAGCTCTATCGGGGATTTTTCTGGAAACACCATATATTTT,CASSSIGDFSGNTIYF
TRBJ1-2,-,-,TRBV6-6,16,TGTGCCAGCAGCCCAGGGCACGGAACCCCTAACTATGGCTACACCTTC,CASSPGHGTPNYGYTF
TRBJ1-2,TRBD1,-,TRBV28,15,TGTGCCAGCAATGATAGGAGACAGGGAGCTTCTGGCTACACCTTC,CASNDRRQGASGYTF
TRBJ1-2,-,-,TRBV4-3,15,TGCGCCAGCAGCCAAGACCGAATGACAGGCTATGGCTACACCTTC,CASSQDRMTGYGYTF
TRBJ2-7,TRBD1,once,TRBV6-5,15,TGTGCCAGCAGTTTTGACAGGGGAACACTCTACGAGCAGTACTTC,CASSFDRGTLYEQYF
TRBJ2-7,TRBD1,-,TRBV27,16,TGTGCCAGCAGCCTGGGGGGGGACAGGGTGAGCTACGAGCAGTACTTC,CASSLGGDRVSYEQYF
TRBJ1-2,TRBD1,-,TRBV2,14,TGTGCCAGCGCGGACAGGGGTATAGGCTATGGCTACACCTTC,CASADRGIGYGYTF
TRBJ2-3,-,-,TRBV28,14,TGTGCCAGCGACAGACGCTTGTTCACAGATACGCAGTATTTT,CASDRRLFTDTQYF
TRBJ1-3,-,-,TRBV14,15,TGTGCCAGCAGCCGGGGAAGAACGGGAGGAAACACCATATATTTT,CASSRGRTGGNTIYF
TRBJ1-1,-,once,TRBV11-2,11,TGTGCCAGCAGCTTAGTCCATGAAGCTTTCTTT,CASSLVHEAFF
TRBJ1-1,-,-,TRBV6-5,14,TGTGCCAGCAGTCCGACGCCAGGGAACACTGAAGCTTTCTTT,CASSPTPGNTEAFF
TRBJ2-3,TRBD2,-,TRBV4-2,18,TGTGCCAGCAGCCCGACTAGCGGGGGGCTCATTAGCACAGATACGCAGTATTTT,CASSPTSGGLISTDTQYF